This paragraph covers one T cell receptor (beta chain) sequence. This CDR3 has 14 amino acids. The V gene's germline CDR1 is ENHRY and CDR2 SYGVKD. V shed 6 bases and J 5 bases; nucleotides not matched to a gene: 7. This entry belongs to a study of blood T cells in healthy people across ages. Next came a second PCR, run for roughly 6 to 11 cycles, which used a sample-barcoded 5' primer along with a J-beta primer mix. Using its own MiXCR run on the 5' RACE reads, TCRdb lists one record per CDR3 protein. The sample consists of around 750,000 distinct CDR3 sequences, roughly 53% of them appearing once. This rearrangement joins TRBV10-3 to TRBJ2-1; TRBD1 agrees at 7 bases. Sequencing input: blood. The clonotype was recovered from a man older than 75 in good health. CDR3 coding DNA: TGTGCCATCAGCACAGGGGTTAGGGACAATGAGCAGTTCTTC. Translation: CAISTGVRDNEQFF.